The following is a TCR beta chain sequence with its context. Its cognate antigen is unknown. Assay: immunoSEQ multiplex PCR; the TCRdb copy retains only in-frame clones and omits some. The top ten clones hold 5.5% of a sample with about 160,000 clones, roughly 90% of them seen once. The sample is drawn from a study of T cell responses to AZD1222 COVID-19 vaccine. In germline, CDR1 is SGHRS, CDR2 YFSETQ. Trimming pared 0 bases from V and 8 bases from J, leaving 21 bases between. This CDR3 is built from 17 residues. The study's findings and limits: Reports say nearly half of spike-specific TCRs go after unmutated variant regions. Most donors were white British and more were female, and clonal diversity was possibly underestimated. Two doses of AZD1222 preceded a rise in Spike-specific TCR breadth and depth.

This TCR was recovered from an adult in good health. Source: peripheral blood, taken on day 0 of AZD1222 vaccination. The chain is built from TRBV5-1 and TRBJ2-1; D is ambiguous. CDR3 residues: CASSLAGFGPRVDEQFF. Here the CDR3 DNA reads TGCGCCAGCAGCTTGGCCGGTTTTGGGCCCAGAGTCGATGAGCAGTTCTTC.